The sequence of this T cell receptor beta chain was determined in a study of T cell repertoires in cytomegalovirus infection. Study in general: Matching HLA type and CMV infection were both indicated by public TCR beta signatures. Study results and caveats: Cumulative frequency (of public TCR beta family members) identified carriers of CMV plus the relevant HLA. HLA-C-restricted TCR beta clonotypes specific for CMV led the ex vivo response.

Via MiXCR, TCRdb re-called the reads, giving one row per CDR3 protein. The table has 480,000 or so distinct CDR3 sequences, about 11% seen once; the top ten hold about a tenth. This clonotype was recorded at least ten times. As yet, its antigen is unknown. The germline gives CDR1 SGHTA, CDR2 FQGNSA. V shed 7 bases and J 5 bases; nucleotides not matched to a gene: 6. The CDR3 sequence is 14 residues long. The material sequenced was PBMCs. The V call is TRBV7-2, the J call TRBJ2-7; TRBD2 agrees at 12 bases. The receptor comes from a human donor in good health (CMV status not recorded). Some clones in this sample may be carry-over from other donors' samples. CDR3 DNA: TGTGCCAGCACCCGACTAGCGGGGGCAGACGAGCAGTACTTC. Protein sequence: CASTRLAGADEQYF.